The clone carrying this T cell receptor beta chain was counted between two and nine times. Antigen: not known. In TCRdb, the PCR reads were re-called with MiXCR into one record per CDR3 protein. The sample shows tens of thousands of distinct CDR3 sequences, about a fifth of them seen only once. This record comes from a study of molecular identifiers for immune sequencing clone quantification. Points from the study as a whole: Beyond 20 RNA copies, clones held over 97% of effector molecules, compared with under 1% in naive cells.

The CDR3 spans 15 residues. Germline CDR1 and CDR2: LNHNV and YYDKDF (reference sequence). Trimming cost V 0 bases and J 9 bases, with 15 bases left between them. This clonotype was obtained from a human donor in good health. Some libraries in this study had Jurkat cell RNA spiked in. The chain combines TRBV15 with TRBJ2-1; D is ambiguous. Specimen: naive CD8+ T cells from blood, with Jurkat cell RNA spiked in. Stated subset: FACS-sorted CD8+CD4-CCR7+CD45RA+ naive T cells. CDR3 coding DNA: TGTGCCACCAGCAGAGATCGCCAGGAGTGGGGTGAGCAGTTCTTC. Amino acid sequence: CATSRDRQEWGEQFF.